This T cell receptor (beta chain) is drawn from a study of cytomegalovirus exposure and HLA in healthy donors. CDR1 is MDHEN and CDR2 is SYDVKM in the germline V gene. The J segment lost 1 base and the V segment lost 4 bases, leaving 0 bases of the junction unmatched. The CDR3 runs 13 residues. Regarding this clone: No antigen is known for it. Without the conserved terminal phenylalanine or tryptophan, this CDR3 likely stems from a read error.

Study observations and caveats: CMV serostatus was the only immune exposure information that was available. A link between a missense DCLRE1C variant and TCR beta V- and J-gene trimming emerged from a later analysis. The investigators catalogued about 170 TCR beta chains as cytomegalovirus-associated.

The PCR was carried out with 60 Vbeta primers and 13 Jbeta primers. This table comes from immunoSEQ multiplex PCR, and its TCRdb copy is limited to in-frame clones, with some not included. The sample records 90,000 to 100,000 clones, 9.4% being singletons. The chain carries TRBV28 and TRBJ1-1; 7 bases are shared with TRBD1. The sequenced sample consisted of PBMCs. The clonotype was recovered from a man in his forties or fifties in good health and CMV-seropositive. The CDR3 DNA follows: TGTGCCAGCAGTTGGACAGGGAACACTGAAGCTTTCTCT. Translating gives CASSWTGNTEAFS.